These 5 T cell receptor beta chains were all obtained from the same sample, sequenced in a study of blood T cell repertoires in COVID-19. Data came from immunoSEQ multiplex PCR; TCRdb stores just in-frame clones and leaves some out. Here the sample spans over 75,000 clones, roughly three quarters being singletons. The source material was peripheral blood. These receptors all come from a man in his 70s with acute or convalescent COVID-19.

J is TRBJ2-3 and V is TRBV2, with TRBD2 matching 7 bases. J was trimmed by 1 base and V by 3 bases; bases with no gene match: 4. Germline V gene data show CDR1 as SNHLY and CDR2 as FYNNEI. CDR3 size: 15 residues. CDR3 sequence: CASSEGLAGTDTQYF. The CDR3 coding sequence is TGTGCCAGCAGTGAGGGGCTAGCGGGCACAGATACGCAGTATTTT.

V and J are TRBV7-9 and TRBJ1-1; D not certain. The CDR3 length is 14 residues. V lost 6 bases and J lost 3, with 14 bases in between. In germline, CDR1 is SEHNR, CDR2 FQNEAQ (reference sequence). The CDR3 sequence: CASRVTGEDTEAFF. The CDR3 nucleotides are TGTGCCAGCAGAGTCACGGGAGAGGACACTGAAGCTTTCTTT.

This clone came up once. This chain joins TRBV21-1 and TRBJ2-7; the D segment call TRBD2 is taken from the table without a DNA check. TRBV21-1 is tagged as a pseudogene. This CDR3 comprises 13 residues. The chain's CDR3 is CASRHSEAHEQYV. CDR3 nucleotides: TGTGCCAGCCGACACTCGGAGGCCCACGAGCAGTACGTC.

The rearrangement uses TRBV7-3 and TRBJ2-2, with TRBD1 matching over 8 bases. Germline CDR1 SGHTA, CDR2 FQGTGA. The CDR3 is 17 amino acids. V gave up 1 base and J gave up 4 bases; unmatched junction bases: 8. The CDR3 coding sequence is TGTGCCAGCAGCTTAATCAGGACAGGGAAGCGCACCGGGGAGCTGTTTTTT. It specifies CASSLIRTGKRTGELFF.

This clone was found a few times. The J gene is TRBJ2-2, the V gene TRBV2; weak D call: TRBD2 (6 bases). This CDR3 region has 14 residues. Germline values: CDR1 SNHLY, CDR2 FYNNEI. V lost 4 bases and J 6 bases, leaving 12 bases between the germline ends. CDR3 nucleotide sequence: TGTGCCAGCAGTGGGGCGGGGATTGCCGGGGAGCTGTTTTTT. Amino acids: CASSGAGIAGELFF.